This T cell receptor (beta chain) stems from a study of shared clonotypes between healthy human individuals. Turning to the study itself: Donor ages ranged 18 to 49 years: a couple of women, a few men.

Study-wide results and caveats: Unshared clonotypes carried lower generation probabilities than those common to all four donors. Sampling included only blood; tissue repertoires likely differ. It was anticipated that sequencing depth would influence how many clonotypes donors shared.

Concerning this clone itself: The antigen is unknown.

Sequencing was performed with immunoSEQ multiplex PCR; in TCRdb, only in-frame clones are kept and a portion is missing. This table has about 1 million clones, roughly 75% appearing once. The germline V gene has CDR1 SGHVS and CDR2 FNYEAQ. The trim removed 5 bases at V and 3 bases at J, leaving 10 bases unmatched. This CDR3 has 16 residues. Sequenced: memory CD4+ T cells sorted from blood. Noted subset: CD45RA-negative fraction. The receptor was derived from a man younger than 35 in good health. The rearrangement links TRBV7-6 to TRBJ2-3; 8 positions agree with TRBD1. Here the CDR3 DNA reads TGTGCCAGCAGCCGTACCGGACAGGGCCCGACAGATACGCAGTATTTT. Translating it yields CASSRTGQGPTDTQYF. The complete variable domain, with remaining parts taken from reference TRBV7-6 and TRBJ2-3, reads GAGVSQSPRYKVTKRGQDVALRCDPISGHVSLYWYRQALGQGPEFLTYFNYEAQQDKSGLPNDRFSAERPEGSISTLTIQRTEQRDSAMYRCASSRTGQGPTDTQYFGPGTRLTVL.